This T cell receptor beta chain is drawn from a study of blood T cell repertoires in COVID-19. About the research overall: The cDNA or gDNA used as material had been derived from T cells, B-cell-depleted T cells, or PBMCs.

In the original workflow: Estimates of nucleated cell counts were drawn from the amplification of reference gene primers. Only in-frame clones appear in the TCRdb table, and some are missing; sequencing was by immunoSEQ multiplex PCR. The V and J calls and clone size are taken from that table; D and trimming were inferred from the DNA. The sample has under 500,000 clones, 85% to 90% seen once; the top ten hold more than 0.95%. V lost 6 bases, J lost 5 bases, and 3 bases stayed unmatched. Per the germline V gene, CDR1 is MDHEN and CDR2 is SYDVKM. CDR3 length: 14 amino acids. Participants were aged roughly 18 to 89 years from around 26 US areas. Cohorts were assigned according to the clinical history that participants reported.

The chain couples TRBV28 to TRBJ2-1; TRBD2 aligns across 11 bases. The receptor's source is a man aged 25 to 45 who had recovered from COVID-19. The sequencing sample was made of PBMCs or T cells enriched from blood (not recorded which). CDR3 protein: CASRGLAADNEQFF. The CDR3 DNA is TGTGCCAGCAGGGGACTAGCGGCCGACAATGAGCAGTTCTTC.